The 6 T cell receptor beta chains given below trace back to one sample, sequenced in a study of T cell repertoires in cytomegalovirus infection. These TCRs are of unknown antigen specificity. TCRdb itself ran the reads through MiXCR, one entry per CDR3 protein. The repertoire holds nearly 700,000 distinct CDR3 sequences, roughly a third seen once, with roughly 20% in the top ten. Material: cultured PBMCs, obtained from culture after CMV antigen stimulation. The receptors derive from a human donor in good health (CMV status not recorded). Some clones in this sample may be carry-over from other donors' samples.

This clonotype has just a few counts. The CDR3 DNA reads TGCAGTGCTAGAATAAATACTATTCAGTACTTC. Encoded protein: CSARINTIQYF. J is TRBJ2-4 and V is TRBV20-1; D gene unclear. This CDR3 is 11 amino acids long. Germline values: CDR1 DFQATT, CDR2 SNEGSKA (reference sequence). Trimming stripped 2 bases from V and 10 bases from J, with 9 bases between.

V gene TRBV18 combines with J gene TRBJ2-7, with D hard to call. Per germline, CDR1 KGHSH and CDR2 LQKENI. The V end was cut by 3 bases, the J end by 2 bases, with 8 bases between. This CDR3 has 13 amino acids. The CDR3 DNA reads as TGTGCCAGCTCACCGCCGGCTACCTACGAGCAGTACTTC. Its protein product is CASSPPATYEQYF. Full variable domain (missing parts from reference TRBV18 and TRBJ2-7): NAGVMQNPRHLVRRRGQEARLRCSPMKGHSHVYWYRQLPEEGLKFMVYLQKENIIDESGMPKERFSAEFPKEGPSILRIQQVVRGDSAAYFCASSPPATYEQYFGPGTRLTVT.

This clonotype occurred a few times. This sequence joins TRBV27 and TRBJ2-7; D is possibly TRBD2 (5 bases). Trimming shortened V by 6 bases and J by 0 bases, and 18 bases separated the two germline ends. The CDR3 is made up of 16 amino acids. In germline, CDR1 is MNHEY, CDR2 SMNVEV (reference sequence). The CDR3 here is CASSPRAGSSSYEQYF. In nucleotides, the CDR3 is TGTGCCAGCAGCCCGCGGGCCGGATCTTCCTCCTACGAGCAGTACTTC.

This chain uses TRBV7-8 with TRBJ1-4; 9 bases agree with TRBD1. This CDR3 region has 17 residues. The J segment lost 7 bases and the V segment lost 5 bases, leaving 14 bases of the junction unmatched. Germline V gene sequence: CDR1 SGHVS, CDR2 FQNEAQ. In nucleotides, the CDR3 is TGTGCCAGCAGCGTGATACTCGCCGGGACAGGGCGTGAAAAACTGTTTTTT. This codes for CASSVILAGTGREKLFF.

The chain combines TRBV6-5 with TRBJ2-2; D possibly corresponds to TRBD1 (5 bases). Trimming removed 7 bases from V and 1 base from J, with 10 bases in between. This CDR3 has 14 residues. Germline V gene lookup returns CDR1 MNHEY and CDR2 SVGAGI. In DNA, the CDR3 is TGTGCCAGCACCCCACAGGTGAACACCGGGGAGCTGTTTTTT. Protein product: CASTPQVNTGELFF.

At least ten counts were recorded for this clonotype. This rearrangement joins TRBV7-2 to TRBJ2-2, with D hard to call. Trimming removed 4 bases at V and 16 bases at J, with 13 bases between. The CDR3 has 11 residues. CDR1 and CDR2 (germline): SGHTA, FQGNSA. CDR3 protein: CASSSRGPQFF. CDR3 nucleotides: TGTGCCAGCAGCTCGCGCGGCCCTCAGTTTTTT.